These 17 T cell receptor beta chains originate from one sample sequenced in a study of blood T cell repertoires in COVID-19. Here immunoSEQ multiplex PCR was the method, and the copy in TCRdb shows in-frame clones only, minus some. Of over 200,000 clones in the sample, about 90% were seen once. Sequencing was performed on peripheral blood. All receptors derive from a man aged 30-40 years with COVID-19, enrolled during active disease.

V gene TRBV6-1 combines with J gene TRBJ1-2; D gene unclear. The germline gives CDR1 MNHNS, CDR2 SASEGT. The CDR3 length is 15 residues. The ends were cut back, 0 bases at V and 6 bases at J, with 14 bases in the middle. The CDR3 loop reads CASSEARGQIDGYTF. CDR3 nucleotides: TGTGCCAGCAGTGAAGCCCGGGGTCAGATAGATGGCTACACCTTC.

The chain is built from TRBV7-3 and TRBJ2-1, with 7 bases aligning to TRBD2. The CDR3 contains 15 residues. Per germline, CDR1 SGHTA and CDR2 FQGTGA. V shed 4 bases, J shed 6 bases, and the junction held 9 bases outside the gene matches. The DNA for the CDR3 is TGTGCCAGCAGCTCCAAGGGGACTACGCTCAATGAGCAGTTCTTC. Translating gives CASSSKGTTLNEQFF.

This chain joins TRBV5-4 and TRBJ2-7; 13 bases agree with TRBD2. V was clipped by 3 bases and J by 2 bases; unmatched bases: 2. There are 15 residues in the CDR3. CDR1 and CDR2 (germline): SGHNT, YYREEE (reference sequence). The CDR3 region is CASSYGLAGAYEQYF. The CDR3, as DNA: TGTGCCAGCAGCTACGGACTAGCGGGAGCCTACGAGCAGTACTTC.

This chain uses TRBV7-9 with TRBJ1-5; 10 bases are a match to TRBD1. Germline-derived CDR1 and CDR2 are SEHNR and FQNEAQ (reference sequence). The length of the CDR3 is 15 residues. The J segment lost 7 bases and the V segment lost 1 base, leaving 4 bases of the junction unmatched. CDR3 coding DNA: TGTGCCAGCAGCTTAGGACAGGGGGCCAGGCAGCCCCAGCATTTT. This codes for CASSLGQGARQPQHF.

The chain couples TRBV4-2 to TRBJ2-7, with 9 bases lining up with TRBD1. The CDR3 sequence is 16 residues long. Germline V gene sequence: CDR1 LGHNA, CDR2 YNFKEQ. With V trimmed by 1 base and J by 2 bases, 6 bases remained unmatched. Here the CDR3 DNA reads TGTGCCAGCAGCCAAGTAGTAACAGGGGGCCCCTACGAGCAGTACTTC. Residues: CASSQVVTGGPYEQYF.

CDR3 region: CASTPSNTLSNQPQHF. In nucleotides, the CDR3 is TGTGCCAGCACCCCTTCGAACACCCTTAGCAATCAGCCCCAGCATTTT. This chain links TRBV7-8 with TRBJ1-5; D not certain. Germline lookup yields CDR1 SGHVS and CDR2 FQNEAQ. CDR3 length equals 16 residues. Trimming left V 7 bases short and J 0 bases short, with 16 bases between.

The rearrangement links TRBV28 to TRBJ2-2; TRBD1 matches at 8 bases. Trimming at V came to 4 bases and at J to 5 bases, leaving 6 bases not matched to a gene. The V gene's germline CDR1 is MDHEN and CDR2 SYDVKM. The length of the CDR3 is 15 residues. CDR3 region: CASSSGQGWTGELFF. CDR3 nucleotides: TGTGCCAGCAGTTCTGGACAGGGATGGACCGGGGAGCTGTTTTTT.

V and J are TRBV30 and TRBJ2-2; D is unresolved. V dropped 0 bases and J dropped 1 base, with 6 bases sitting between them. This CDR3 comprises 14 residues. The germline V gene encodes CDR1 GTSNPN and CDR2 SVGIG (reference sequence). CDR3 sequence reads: CAWSVVGNTGELFF. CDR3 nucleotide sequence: TGTGCCTGGAGTGTAGTCGGGAACACCGGGGAGCTGTTTTTT.

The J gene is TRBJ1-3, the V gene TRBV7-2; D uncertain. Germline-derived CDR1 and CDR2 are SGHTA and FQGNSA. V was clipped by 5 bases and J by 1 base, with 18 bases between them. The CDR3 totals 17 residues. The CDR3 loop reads CASSPFRVSGSGNTIYF. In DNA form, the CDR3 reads TGTGCCAGCAGCCCCTTCCGGGTATCGGGTTCTGGAAACACCATATATTTT.

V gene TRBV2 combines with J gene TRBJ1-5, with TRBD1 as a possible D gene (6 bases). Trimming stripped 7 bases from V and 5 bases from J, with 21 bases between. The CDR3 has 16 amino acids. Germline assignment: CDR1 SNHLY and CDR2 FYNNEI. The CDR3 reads CASTLMGRGLHQPQHF. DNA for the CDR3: TGTGCCAGCACCTTGATGGGCAGGGGATTACATCAGCCCCAGCATTTT. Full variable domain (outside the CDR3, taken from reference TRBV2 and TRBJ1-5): EPEVTQTPSHQVTQMGQEVILRCVPISNHLYFYWYRQILGQKVEFLVSFYNNEISEKSEIFDDQFSVERPDGSNFTLKIRSTKLEDSAMYFCASTLMGRGLHQPQHFGDGTRLSIL.

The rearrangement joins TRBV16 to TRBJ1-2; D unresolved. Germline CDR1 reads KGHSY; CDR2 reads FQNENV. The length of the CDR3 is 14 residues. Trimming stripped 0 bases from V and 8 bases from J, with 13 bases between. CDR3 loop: CASSQSEVMWGYTF. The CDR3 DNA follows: TGTGCCAGCAGCCAATCGGAGGTTATGTGGGGCTACACCTTC.

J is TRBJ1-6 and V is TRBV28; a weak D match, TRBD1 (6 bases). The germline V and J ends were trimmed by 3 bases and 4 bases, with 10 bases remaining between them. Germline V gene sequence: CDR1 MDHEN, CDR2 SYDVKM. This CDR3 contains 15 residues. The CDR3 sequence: CASSLSDRYNSPLHF. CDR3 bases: TGTGCCAGCAGTTTGTCCGACAGGTATAATTCACCCCTCCACTTT.

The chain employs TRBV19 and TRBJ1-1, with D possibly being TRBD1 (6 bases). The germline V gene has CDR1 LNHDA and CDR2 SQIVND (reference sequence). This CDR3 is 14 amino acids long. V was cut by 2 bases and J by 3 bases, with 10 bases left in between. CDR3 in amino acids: CASSIQGPYTEAFF. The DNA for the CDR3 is TGTGCCAGTAGTATACAGGGGCCTTACACTGAAGCTTTCTTT.

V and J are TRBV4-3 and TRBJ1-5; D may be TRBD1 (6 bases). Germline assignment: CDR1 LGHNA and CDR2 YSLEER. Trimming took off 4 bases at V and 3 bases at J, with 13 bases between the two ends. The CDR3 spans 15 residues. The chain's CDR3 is CASSRLQGPNQPQHF. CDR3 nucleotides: TGCGCCAGCAGCCGGTTACAGGGACCCAATCAGCCCCAGCATTTT.

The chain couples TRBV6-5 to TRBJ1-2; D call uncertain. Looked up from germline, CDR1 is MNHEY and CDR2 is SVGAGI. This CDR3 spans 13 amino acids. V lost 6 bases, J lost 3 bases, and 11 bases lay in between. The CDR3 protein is CASRVLVHYGYTF. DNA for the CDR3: TGTGCCAGCAGGGTCCTAGTACACTATGGCTACACCTTC.

The CDR3 sequence is CASSTETTGTGELFF. CDR3 nucleotide sequence: TGTGCCAGTAGTACCGAGACGACAGGGACCGGGGAGCTGTTTTTT. V and J are TRBV19 and TRBJ2-2; TRBD1 matches at 7 bases. V lost 4 bases and J lost 5; bases outside the gene matches: 7. Germline V gene lookup returns CDR1 LNHDA and CDR2 SQIVND (reference sequence). The CDR3 runs to 15 residues. Complete variable domain (other parts from reference TRBV19 and TRBJ2-2): DGGITQSPKYLFRKEGQNVTLSCEQNLNHDAMYWYRQDPGQGLRLIYYSQIVNDFQKGDIAEGYSVSREKKESFPLTVTSAQKNPTAFYLCASSTETTGTGELFFGEGSRLTVL.

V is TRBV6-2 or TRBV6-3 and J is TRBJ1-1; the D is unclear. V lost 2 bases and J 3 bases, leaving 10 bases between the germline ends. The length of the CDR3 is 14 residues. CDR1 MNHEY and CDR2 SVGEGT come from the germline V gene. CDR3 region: CASSYPALYTEAFF. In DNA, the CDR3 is TGTGCCAGCAGTTACCCAGCGCTGTACACTGAAGCTTTCTTT.